A single sample is the source of the 9 T cell receptor beta chains below, sequenced in a study of cytomegalovirus exposure and HLA in healthy donors. With 60 Vbeta and 13 Jbeta primers, the PCR was carried out. The repertoire was sequenced with immunoSEQ multiplex PCR; TCRdb's copy has only in-frame clones and lacks some. The sample shows approximately 110,000 clones, around 82% of them seen only once. The sample consisted of PBMCs. The receptor source for this set is a man between 40 and 49 years old in good health and CMV-seronegative.

This rearrangement joins TRBV11-3 to TRBJ2-2; TRBD2 agrees at 7 bases. This CDR3 is 15 amino acids long. The germline V gene encodes CDR1 SGHNT and CDR2 YENEEA. V was pared by 3 bases and J by 2 bases, with 3 bases of the junction left unmatched. The CDR3 coding sequence is TGTGCCAGCAGCTTGGAGCGGGGTAACACCGGGGAGCTGTTTTTT. It specifies CASSLERGNTGELFF.

The chain joins TRBV11-2 to TRBJ1-1; a possible D gene is TRBD1 (6 bases). The CDR3 consists of 15 residues. V was cut by 5 bases and J by 2 bases, with 15 bases left in between. Germline CDR1 and CDR2: SGHAT and FQNNGV. CDR3 region: CASSGWTAPNTEAFF. DNA of the CDR3: TGTGCCAGCAGCGGTTGGACAGCCCCAAACACTGAAGCTTTCTTT.

This clone came up a few times. The V and J genes are TRBV2 and TRBJ1-1; 10 bases are shared with TRBD1. CDR3 length: 16 amino acids. Germline V gene data show CDR1 as SNHLY and CDR2 as FYNNEI. J was trimmed by 1 base and V by 6 bases; bases with no gene match: 8. The CDR3 DNA reads TGTGCCAGCAGGGGGGGGACAGGGGAAAAGAACACTGAAGCTTTCTTT. Its protein product is CASRGGTGEKNTEAFF.

This clone came up a few times. V is TRBV7-2 and J is TRBJ1-6; 8 positions agree with TRBD1. V shed 5 bases and J 9 bases; nucleotides not matched to a gene: 9. This CDR3 contains 15 residues. The germline V gene encodes CDR1 SGHTA and CDR2 FQGNSA. CDR3 bases: TGTGCCAGCAGCCCCGGACAGGGTTTAGGTTCACCCCTCCACTTT. This sequence encodes CASSPGQGLGSPLHF.

The rearrangement links TRBV6-5 to TRBJ1-2; D is uncertain. The germline V gene has CDR1 MNHEY and CDR2 SVGAGI. V shed 0 bases and J shed 4 bases, with 15 bases lying between them. This CDR3 spans 16 amino acids. This CDR3 is CASSYSPGQVGYGYTF. Here the CDR3 DNA reads TGTGCCAGCAGTTACTCCCCTGGGCAGGTTGGCTATGGCTACACCTTC.

This chain joins TRBV7-2 and TRBJ2-5, with TRBD2 matching 14 bases. TRBJ2-7 matches the DNA end more closely, so the J call is doubtful. CDR1 SGHTA and CDR2 FQGNSA come from the germline V gene. CDR3 size: 17 residues. The CDR3, as DNA: TGTGCCAGCAGCTTGCGAGGACTAGCGGGGGGCTCCTACGAGCAGTACTTC. This codes for CASSLRGLAGGSYEQYF.

The V and J genes are TRBV7-7 and TRBJ2-2; D gene unclear. This CDR3 has 12 amino acids. The germline V gene encodes CDR1 SSHAT and CDR2 FNYEAQ (reference sequence). V was trimmed by 5 bases and J by 7 bases, leaving 8 bases between them. CDR3 nucleotide sequence: TGTGCCAGCAGCCCAGTTGGCGGGGAGCTGTTTTTT. It translates to CASSPVGGELFF.

This clone was detected a few times. The rearrangement joins TRBV19 to TRBJ2-7; D gene unclear. This CDR3 comprises 13 residues. The V end was cut by 5 bases, the J end by 2 bases, with 10 bases between. CDR1 and CDR2 from the germline V gene are LNHDA and SQIVND (reference sequence). The CDR3 loop is CASSSERPYEQYF. The DNA for the CDR3 is TGTGCCAGTAGTTCAGAGAGGCCCTACGAGCAGTACTTC.

The chain joins TRBV7-9 to TRBJ2-1, with a possible D match to TRBD1 (9 bases). This CDR3 comprises 15 residues. Trimming took 2 bases from V and 6 from J, leaving 14 bases between them. The germline gives CDR1 SEHNR, CDR2 FQNEAQ (reference sequence). The CDR3 reads CASSLSGGQGNEQFF. The DNA of the CDR3 is TGTGCCAGCAGCTTAAGCGGGGGACAGGGCAATGAGCAGTTCTTC.